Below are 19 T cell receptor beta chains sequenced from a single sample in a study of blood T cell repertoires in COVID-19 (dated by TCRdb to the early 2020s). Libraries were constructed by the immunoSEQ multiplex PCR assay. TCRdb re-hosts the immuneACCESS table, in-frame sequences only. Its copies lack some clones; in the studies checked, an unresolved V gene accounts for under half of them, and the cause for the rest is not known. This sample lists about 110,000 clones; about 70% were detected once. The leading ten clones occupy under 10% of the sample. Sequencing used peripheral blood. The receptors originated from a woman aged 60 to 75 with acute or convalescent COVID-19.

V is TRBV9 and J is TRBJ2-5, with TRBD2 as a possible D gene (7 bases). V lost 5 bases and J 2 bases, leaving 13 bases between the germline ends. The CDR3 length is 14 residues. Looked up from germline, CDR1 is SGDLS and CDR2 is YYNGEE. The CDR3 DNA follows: TGTGCCAGCAGTTGGGGGGGCGGACAAGAGACCCAGTACTTC. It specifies CASSWGGGQETQYF.

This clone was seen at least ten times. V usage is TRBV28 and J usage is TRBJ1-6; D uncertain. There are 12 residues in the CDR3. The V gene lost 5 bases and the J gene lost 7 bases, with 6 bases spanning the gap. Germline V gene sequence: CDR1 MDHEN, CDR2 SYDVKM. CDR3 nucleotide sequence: TGTGCCAGCAGTATACTAAATTCACCCCTCCACTTT. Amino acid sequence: CASSILNSPLHF.

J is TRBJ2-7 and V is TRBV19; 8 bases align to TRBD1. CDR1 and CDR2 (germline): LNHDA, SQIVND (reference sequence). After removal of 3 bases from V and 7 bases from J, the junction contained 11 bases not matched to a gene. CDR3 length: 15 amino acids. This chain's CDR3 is CASSIRTGKAPEQYF. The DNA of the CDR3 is TGTGCCAGTAGTATCCGGACAGGGAAAGCTCCTGAGCAGTACTTC.

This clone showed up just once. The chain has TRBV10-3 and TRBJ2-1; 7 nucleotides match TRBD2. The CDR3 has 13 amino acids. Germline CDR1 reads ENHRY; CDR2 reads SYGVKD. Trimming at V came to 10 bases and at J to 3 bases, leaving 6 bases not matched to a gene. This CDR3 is CATTGGDYNEQFF. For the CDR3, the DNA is TGTGCCACCACGGGGGGTGACTACAATGAGCAGTTCTTC.

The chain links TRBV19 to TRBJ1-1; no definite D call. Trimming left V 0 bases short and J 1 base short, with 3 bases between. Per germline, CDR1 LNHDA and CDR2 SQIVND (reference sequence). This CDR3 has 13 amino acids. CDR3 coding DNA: TGTGCCAGTAGTATAGAACAGAACACTGAAGCTTTCTTT. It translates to CASSIEQNTEAFF.

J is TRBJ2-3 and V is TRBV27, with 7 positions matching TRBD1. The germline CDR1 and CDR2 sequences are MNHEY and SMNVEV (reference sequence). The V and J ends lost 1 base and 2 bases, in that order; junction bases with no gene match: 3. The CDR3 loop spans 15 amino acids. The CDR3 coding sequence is TGTGCCAGCAGTTTATGGGACAGAAACACAGATACGCAGTATTTT. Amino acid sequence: CASSLWDRNTDTQYF.

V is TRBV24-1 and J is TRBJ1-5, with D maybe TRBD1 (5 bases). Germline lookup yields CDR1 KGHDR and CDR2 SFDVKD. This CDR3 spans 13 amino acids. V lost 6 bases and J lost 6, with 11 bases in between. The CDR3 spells CATSFAGGQPQHF. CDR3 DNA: TGTGCCACCAGTTTTGCGGGGGGTCAGCCCCAGCATTTT.

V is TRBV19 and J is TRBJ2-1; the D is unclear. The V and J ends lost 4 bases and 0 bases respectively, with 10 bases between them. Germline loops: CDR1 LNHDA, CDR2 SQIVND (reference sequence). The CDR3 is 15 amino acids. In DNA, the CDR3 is TGTGCCAGTAGTAGCGACTTGAGCTCCTACAATGAGCAGTTCTTC. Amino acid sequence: CASSSDLSSYNEQFF.

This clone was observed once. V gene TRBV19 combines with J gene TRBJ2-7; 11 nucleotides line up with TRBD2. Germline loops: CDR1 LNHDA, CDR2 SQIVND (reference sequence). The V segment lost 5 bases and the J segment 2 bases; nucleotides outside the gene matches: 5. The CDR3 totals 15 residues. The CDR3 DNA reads TGTGCCAGTAGTGTTCTAGCGGGGGGTGCCTACGAGCAGTACTTC. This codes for CASSVLAGGAYEQYF.

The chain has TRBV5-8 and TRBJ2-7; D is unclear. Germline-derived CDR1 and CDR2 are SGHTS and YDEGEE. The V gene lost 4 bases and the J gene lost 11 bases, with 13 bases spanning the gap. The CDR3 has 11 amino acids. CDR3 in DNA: TGTGCCAGCAGCCAAGCTTTGGTGGAGTACTTC. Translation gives CASSQALVEYF.

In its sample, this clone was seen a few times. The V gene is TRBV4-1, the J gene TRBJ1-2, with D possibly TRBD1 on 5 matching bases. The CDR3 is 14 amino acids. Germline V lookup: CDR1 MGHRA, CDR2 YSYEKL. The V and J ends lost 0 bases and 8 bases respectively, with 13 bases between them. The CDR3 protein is CASSQEPRVKGYTF. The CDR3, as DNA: TGCGCCAGCAGCCAAGAACCCAGGGTGAAGGGCTACACCTTC.

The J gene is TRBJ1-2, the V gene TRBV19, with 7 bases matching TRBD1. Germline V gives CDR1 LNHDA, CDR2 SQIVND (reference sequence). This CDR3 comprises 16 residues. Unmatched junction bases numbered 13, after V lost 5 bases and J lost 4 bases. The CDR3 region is CASSRQGPPTPYGYTF. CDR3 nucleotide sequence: TGTGCCAGTAGTCGACAGGGCCCCCCGACTCCCTATGGCTACACCTTC.

The CDR3 region has the DNA TGCGCCAGCAGCTTGGAGCGGAACTCTGGGGCCAACGTCCTGACTTTC. Residues: CASSLERNSGANVLTF. The rearrangement links TRBV5-1 to TRBJ2-6; perhaps TRBD2 as D (5 bases). The CDR3 consists of 16 residues. V gave up 0 bases and J gave up 0 bases, with 7 bases separating them. From germline, CDR1 is SGHRS and CDR2 YFSETQ. The full variable domain, completed using reference TRBV5-1 and TRBJ2-6, is KAGVTQTPRYLIKTRGQQVTLSCSPISGHRSVSWYQQTPGQGLQFLFEYFSETQRNKGNFPGRFSGRQFSNSRSEMNVSTLELGDSALYLCASSLERNSGANVLTFGAGSRLTVL.

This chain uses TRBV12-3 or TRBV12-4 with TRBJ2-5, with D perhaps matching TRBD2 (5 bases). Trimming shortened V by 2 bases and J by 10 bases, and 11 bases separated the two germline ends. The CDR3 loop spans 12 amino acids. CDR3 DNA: TGTGCCAGCAGTTTAATTCGCGGGCGCCAGTACTTC. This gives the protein CASSLIRGRQYF.

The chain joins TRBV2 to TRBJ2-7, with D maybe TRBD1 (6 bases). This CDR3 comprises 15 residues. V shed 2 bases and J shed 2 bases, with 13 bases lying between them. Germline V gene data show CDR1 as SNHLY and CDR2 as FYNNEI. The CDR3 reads CASSEFQGSAYEQYF. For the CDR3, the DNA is TGTGCCAGCAGTGAATTTCAGGGGTCAGCCTACGAGCAGTACTTC.

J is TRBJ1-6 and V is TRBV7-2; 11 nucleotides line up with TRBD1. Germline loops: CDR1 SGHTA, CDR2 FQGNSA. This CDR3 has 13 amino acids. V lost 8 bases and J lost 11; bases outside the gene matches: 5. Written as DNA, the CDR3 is TGTGCCAGCGGGACAGGGGGTCGGACACCCCTCCACTTT. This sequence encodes CASGTGGRTPLHF.

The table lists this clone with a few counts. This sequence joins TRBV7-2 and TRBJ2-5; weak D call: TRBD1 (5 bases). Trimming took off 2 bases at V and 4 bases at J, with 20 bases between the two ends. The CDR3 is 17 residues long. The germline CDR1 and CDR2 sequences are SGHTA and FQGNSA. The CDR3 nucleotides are TGTGCCAGCAGCTTAAAAAGCAGGGCTGGATTGGGAGAGACCCAGTACTTC. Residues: CASSLKSRAGLGETQYF.

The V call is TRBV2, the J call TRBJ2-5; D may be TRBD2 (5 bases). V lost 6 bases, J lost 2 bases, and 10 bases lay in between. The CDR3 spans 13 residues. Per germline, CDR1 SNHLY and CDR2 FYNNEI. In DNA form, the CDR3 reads TGTGCCAGCAGGGACTGGTATCAAGAGACCCAGTACTTC. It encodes CASRDWYQETQYF.

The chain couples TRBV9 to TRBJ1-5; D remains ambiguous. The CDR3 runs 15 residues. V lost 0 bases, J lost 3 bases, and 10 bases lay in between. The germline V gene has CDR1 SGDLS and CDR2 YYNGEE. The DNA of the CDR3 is TGTGCCAGCAGCGTAGGTTCCGGAGTCAATCAGCCCCAGCATTTT. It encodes CASSVGSGVNQPQHF.